This TCR beta chain stems from a study of CD8+CD57+ T cells in acquired aplastic anemia (dated by TCRdb to between 2018 and 2020). Concerning the study at large: Extracted DNA from sorted CD4+ and CD8+ cells averaged about 2.9 ug, ranging from roughly 0.19 to 27.4 ug. CD8+CD57+ expansion was defined as a frequency above the mean frequency observed in healthy subjects.

Genomic DNA was used as template for profiling of TCR beta VDJ combinations and CDR3 sequences. An Illumina HiSeq 2000 was the platform used for TCR repertoire sequencing. The source study handled its data this way. Repertoires were assessed using TRBV/TRBJ rearrangement plots, CDR3 size and DJ length profiles, and Simpson's diversity index. The immunodominant clone was defined as the most abundant DNA sequence in deep sequencing data. CDR3 amino acid sequences were screened for sharing across subjects and were compared with published repertoires and the VDJdb database. The raw public reads went through TCRdb reprocessing: fastp at Q25, MiXCR clone calling, in-frame beta chains kept. Each entry is one CDR3 protein sequence, shown with its most common DNA and genes. The V and J calls reflect TCRdb's pipeline rather than the authors' work. Within this sample are 200,000 to 250,000 distinct CDR3 sequences, with 65% of them counted one time only. The ten largest clones capture roughly 50% of the sample.

Here is what the overall study found, with its caveats: Although around 30 CD8+ CDR3 sequences were shared by patients and controls, these sequences appeared highly expressed in patients and within the immunodominant clones of patients. CD8+ Simpson's diversity did not differ significantly between patients and healthy controls (P=0.060).

A remark on this clonotype: Its cognate antigen has yet to be identified. Nothing much larger sits one base from this clone, and base qualities are not available.

The patients picked for sequencing were ones in whom flow cytometry had shown an expansion of CD8+CD57+ cells. All patients had severe acquired aplastic anemia diagnosed by International Study of Aplastic Anemia and Agranulocytosis and Camitta criteria. No patient had received any therapy when blood was sampled. The study deep-sequenced TCR repertoires of sorted CD4+ and CD8+ blood T cells from severe aplastic anemia patients and healthy subjects. Patients were enrolled under clinicaltrials.gov protocols 00001620, 01623167, 00001397, 00071045, 00081523 and 00961064 in the USA. Ficoll-Paque density gradient centrifugation was used to isolate peripheral blood mononuclear cells. Before DNA extraction, CD4+ and CD8+ T cells were sorted with FACS or magnetic beads. The sample taken for sequencing was sorted CD4+, CD8+, or CD8+CD57+ T cells (not recorded which) from PBMCs. The TCR sequence derives from a human donor with aplastic anemia.

The CDR3 region reads CAISIAGAYNEQFF. The DNA is as follows: TGTGCCATATCTATCGCGGGGGCCTACAATGAGCAGTTCTTC. The rearrangement combines TRBV10-3 with TRBJ2-1, with 7 central nucleotides matching TRBD2. The CDR3, from cysteine to phenylalanine, totals 14 residues. CDR3 DNA only is kept here, 42 bases in frame from base 1. V trim: 9 bases; J trim: 2 bases; unmatched bases: 7. CDR1 and CDR2 are read off the germline V gene as ENHRY and SYGVKD.